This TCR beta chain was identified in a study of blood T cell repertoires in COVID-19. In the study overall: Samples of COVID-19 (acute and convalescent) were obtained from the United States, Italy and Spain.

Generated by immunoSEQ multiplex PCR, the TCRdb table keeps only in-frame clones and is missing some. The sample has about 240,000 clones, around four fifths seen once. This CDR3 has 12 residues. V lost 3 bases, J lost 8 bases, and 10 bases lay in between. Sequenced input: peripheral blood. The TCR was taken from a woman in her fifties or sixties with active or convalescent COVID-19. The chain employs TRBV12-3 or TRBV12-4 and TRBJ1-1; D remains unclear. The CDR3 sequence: CASSFSQREAFF. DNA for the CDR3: TGTGCCAGCAGTTTCAGTCAGCGCGAAGCTTTCTTT.